This T cell receptor beta chain stems from a study of cytomegalovirus exposure and HLA in healthy donors. Overall study results and limits: A prior analysis recorded that most TCR beta V segments were productive about 87% or about 30% of the time. An apparent linkage of common viral pathogens to several of the most significant clusters emerged in a later analysis.

This CDR3 region has 15 residues. Germline loops: CDR1 SGHTA, CDR2 FQGNSA. J gave up 6 bases and V 1 base, and 8 bases lay outside the gene matches. This clone was detected only a few times. The antigen is not known. The primer mix had 60 Vbeta and 13 Jbeta primers. Produced via immunoSEQ multiplex PCR; TCRdb's table is partial and in-frame only. The sample shows approximately 64,000 clones, 77% of them seen only once. The receptor was isolated from a male donor in good health and CMV-seropositive. The chain recombines TRBV7-2 with TRBJ1-2, with 7 bases that match TRBD1. Sample: PBMCs. In nucleotides, the CDR3 is TGTGCCAGCAGCTTAGTAAGGCAGGGGGACGATGGCTACACCTTC. This encodes CASSLVRQGDDGYTF.